The clone carrying this T cell receptor (beta chain) showed up just a few times. The data were taken from a study of blood T cell repertoires in COVID-19. The CDR3 totals 18 residues. From germline, CDR1 is SNHLY and CDR2 FYNNEI. Trimming at V came to 6 bases and at J to 1 base, leaving 12 bases not matched to a gene. Assay used: immunoSEQ multiplex PCR; TCRdb lists only in-frame clones, some missing. The sample holds approximately 180,000 clones, approximately 92% seen once. Membership in each cohort depended on participant-reported clinical history. V and J are TRBV2 and TRBJ2-3; 11 bases line up with TRBD2. This sequence was found in a woman aged 40 to 55 with acute COVID-19. The sequencing input was PBMCs or T cells enriched from blood (not recorded which). CDR3 nucleotide sequence: TGTGCCAGCAGGAGGGGACTAGCGGTCGGAGCGGGCACAGATACGCAGTATTTT. It yields the protein CASRRGLAVGAGTDTQYF.